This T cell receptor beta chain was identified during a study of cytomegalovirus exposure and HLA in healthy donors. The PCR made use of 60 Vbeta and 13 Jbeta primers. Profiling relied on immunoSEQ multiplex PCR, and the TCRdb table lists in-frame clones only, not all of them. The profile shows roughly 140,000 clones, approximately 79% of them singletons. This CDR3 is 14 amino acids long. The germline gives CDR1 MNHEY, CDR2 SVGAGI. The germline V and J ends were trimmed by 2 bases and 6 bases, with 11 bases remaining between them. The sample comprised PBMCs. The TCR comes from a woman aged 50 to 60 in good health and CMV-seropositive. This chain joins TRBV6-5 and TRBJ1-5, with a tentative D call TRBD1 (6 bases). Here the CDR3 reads CASSYVRGGQPQHF. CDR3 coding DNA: TGTGCCAGCAGTTACGTCAGGGGCGGTCAGCCCCAGCATTTT.